The 22 T cell receptor beta chains below were found in one sample sequenced in a study of control samples from healthy donors and cancer patients. Data came from immunoSEQ multiplex PCR; TCRdb stores just in-frame clones and leaves some out. This sample has 150,000 to 200,000 clones, with roughly 92% found just once. Material: blood. Every receptor here comes from a woman in her late teens or twenties in good health.

V usage is TRBV14 and J usage is TRBJ1-2, with unresolved D. Germline V lookup: CDR1 SGHDN, CDR2 FVKESK. The V end lost 2 bases, the J end lost 0 bases, and 4 bases lay between the germline ends. The CDR3 consists of 13 residues. In DNA, the CDR3 is TGTGCCAGCAGCCAACAGGCTAACTATGGCTACACCTTC. The encoded protein is CASSQQANYGYTF. Full variable domain (missing parts from reference TRBV14 and TRBJ1-2): EAGVTQFPSHSVIEKGQTVTLRCDPISGHDNLYWYRRVMGKEIKFLLHFVKESKQDESGMPNNRFLAERTGGTYSTLKVQPAELEDSGVYFCASSQQANYGYTFGSGTRLTVV.

The chain recombines TRBV7-9 with TRBJ1-1, with 7 positions matching TRBD1. Trimming at V came to 3 bases and at J to 7 bases, leaving 8 bases not matched to a gene. The CDR3 covers 14 residues. The germline gives CDR1 SEHNR, CDR2 FQNEAQ (reference sequence). CDR3 sequence reads: CASSLTGRGGEAFF. The DNA of the CDR3 is TGTGCCAGCAGCTTGACCGGCAGGGGGGGTGAAGCTTTCTTT.

V is TRBV15 and J is TRBJ2-7; 7 bases line up with TRBD2. The CDR3 is 18 residues long. V lost 1 base and J lost 4; bases outside the gene matches: 16. Germline V lookup: CDR1 LNHNV, CDR2 YYDKDF (reference sequence). CDR3 residues: CATSRVFPPLAEEYEQYF. DNA of the CDR3: TGTGCCACCAGCAGAGTTTTCCCCCCTCTAGCGGAGGAGTACGAGCAGTACTTC.

This chain connects TRBV6-5 to TRBJ1-2, with 8 bases fitting TRBD1. V shed 7 bases, J shed 7 bases, and the junction held 11 bases outside the gene matches. Germline lookup yields CDR1 MNHEY and CDR2 SVGAGI. The CDR3 totals 14 residues. The CDR3 DNA sequence: TGTGCCAGCACCCCGGTCCAGGACAGGGTTGGCTACACCTTC. Translated, it gives CASTPVQDRVGYTF.

The chain joins TRBV6-2 or TRBV6-3 to TRBJ1-2, with 7 bases fitting TRBD1. There are 14 residues in the CDR3. Germline lookup yields CDR1 MNHEY and CDR2 SVGEGT. Unmatched junction bases numbered 7, after V lost 1 base and J lost 8 bases. CDR3 nucleotides: TGTGCCAGCAGTTACTACGCGACAGGGAGCGGCTACACCTTC. The encoded protein is CASSYYATGSGYTF.

The chain uses TRBV18 and TRBJ1-5; tentative D call: TRBD1 (6 bases). This CDR3 is 19 amino acids long. The germline V gene encodes CDR1 KGHSH and CDR2 LQKENI. Trimming left V 2 bases short and J 0 bases short, with 20 bases between. CDR3 nucleotides: TGTGCCAGCTCACCAGTTTTTGCGACAGGCTTATATAGCAATCAGCCCCAGCATTTT. It is translated as CASSPVFATGLYSNQPQHF.

There are a few counts of this clone. This sequence joins TRBV3-1 (or the pseudogene TRBV3-2) and TRBJ1-3, with 7 nucleotides matching TRBD1. Germline V gene lookup returns CDR1 LGHDT and CDR2 YNNKEL (reference sequence). V was clipped by 1 base and J by 4 bases; unmatched bases: 1. The CDR3 is made up of 14 amino acids. The CDR3 nucleotides read TGTGCCAGCAGCCAAGCGGGACAGGGAAACACCATATATTTT. It is translated as CASSQAGQGNTIYF.

CDR3 DNA sequence: TGTGCCAGCAGCCGGACAGGGTTCCCGTACGAGCAGTACTTC. Encoded protein: CASSRTGFPYEQYF. The chain employs TRBV14 and TRBJ2-7, with 8 bases identical to TRBD1. V lost 4 bases and J lost 4; bases outside the gene matches: 6. CDR1 is SGHDN and CDR2 is FVKESK in the germline V gene. There are 14 residues in the CDR3.

This chain connects TRBV7-3 to TRBJ2-1; D is perhaps TRBD2 (6 bases). Germline V gene lookup returns CDR1 SGHTA and CDR2 FQGTGA. The CDR3 totals 15 residues. Trimming left V 2 bases short and J 3 bases short, with 11 bases between. CDR3 sequence (DNA): TGTGCCAGCAGCTTATCTGGGGGGATCTACAATGAGCAGTTCTTC. Its protein product is CASSLSGGIYNEQFF.

The gene calls are TRBV15 and TRBJ1-1; D uncertain. V was pared by 0 bases and J by 12 bases, with 14 bases between. This CDR3 region has 13 residues. Germline V CDR1 and CDR2: LNHNV, YYDKDF (reference sequence). The CDR3 sequence: CATSRDDESEPFF. The CDR3 DNA reads TGTGCCACCAGCAGAGACGATGAGAGTGAGCCTTTCTTT.

The V gene is TRBV7-9, the J gene TRBJ2-1; perhaps TRBD1 as D (6 bases). Germline CDR1 reads SEHNR; CDR2 reads FQNEAQ (reference sequence). With 3 bases removed from V and 0 bases from J, the gap between germline ends came to 9 bases. CDR3 length: 15 residues. CDR3 amino acids: CASSFDRSSYNEQFF. As DNA, the CDR3 is TGTGCCAGCAGCTTCGACAGGAGCTCCTACAATGAGCAGTTCTTC.

The CDR3 region has the DNA TGCGCCAGCAGGCCCGGGACGGTCGAGTGGGAGCAGTACTTC. It is translated as CASRPGTVEWEQYF. The J gene is TRBJ2-7, the V gene TRBV5-1; the D gene could be TRBD1 or TRBD2 (5 bases each). The germline CDR1 and CDR2 sequences are SGHRS and YFSETQ. The V end was cut by 5 bases, the J end by 7 bases, with 19 bases between. The CDR3 is made up of 14 amino acids.

The chain carries TRBV2 and TRBJ2-5; TRBD2 might be the D (5 bases). Trimming shortened V by 7 bases and J by 1 base, and 16 bases separated the two germline ends. The germline gives CDR1 SNHLY, CDR2 FYNNEI. The CDR3 contains 15 residues. The CDR3 protein is CASTSGGSAQETQYF. CDR3 sequence (DNA): TGTGCCAGCACCTCAGGCGGTAGCGCCCAAGAGACCCAGTACTTC.

J is TRBJ2-7 and V is TRBV21-1; the DNA was not compared with TRBD2, the D call given in the table. TRBV21-1 is designated a pseudogene. This CDR3 spans 17 amino acids. As DNA, the CDR3 is TGTGCCAGCCAACCCGCGCGAGGACTAGCGGGGCTCAACGAGCAGTACTTC. As protein: CASQPARGLAGLNEQYF.

The chain is built from TRBV7-9 and TRBJ2-3, with unresolved D. V was trimmed by 5 bases and J by 1 base, leaving 19 bases between them. The CDR3 has 17 amino acids. The germline CDR1 and CDR2 sequences are SEHNR and FQNEAQ (reference sequence). The CDR3, as DNA: TGTGCCAGCAGCGACCGCGGCCCGCGGAGAGGCACAGATACGCAGTATTTT. It yields the protein CASSDRGPRRGTDTQYF.

The V gene is TRBV6-6, the J gene TRBJ1-1; D perhaps matches TRBD1 (5 bases). Looked up from germline, CDR1 is MNHNY and CDR2 is SVGAGI (reference sequence). Trimming left V 2 bases short and J 12 bases short, with 13 bases between. This CDR3 contains 12 residues. CDR3 nucleotides: TGTGCCAGCAGTTACATGGGGGGTAAAACTTTCTTT. Translating gives CASSYMGGKTFF.

This clone has a single count. The chain carries TRBV29-1 and TRBJ2-3; D is unclear. CDR1 and CDR2 from the germline V gene are SQVTM and ANQGSEA. The CDR3 is 12 residues long. V lost 4 bases and J 8 bases, leaving 13 bases between the germline ends. This CDR3 is CSVASDRPTQYF. The DNA of the CDR3 is TGCAGCGTTGCCTCGGACCGACCTACGCAGTATTTT.

V and J are TRBV7-9 and TRBJ1-1; no reliable D call. V was clipped by 1 base and J by 1 base, with 4 bases between them. CDR1 and CDR2 (germline): SEHNR, FQNEAQ (reference sequence). This CDR3 is 13 amino acids long. In DNA form, the CDR3 reads TGTGCCAGCAGCTTAGGGGCGAACACTGAAGCTTTCTTT. Its protein is CASSLGANTEAFF.

This chain uses TRBV5-6 with TRBJ2-7, with D possibly called TRBD1 or TRBD2 (5 bases each). Per the germline V gene, CDR1 is SGHDT and CDR2 is YYEEEE. The CDR3 totals 16 residues. Trimming shortened V by 4 bases and J by 0 bases, and 17 bases separated the two germline ends. CDR3 DNA: TGTGCCAGCAGCGGATTGATGGGGGTTACCTCCTACGAGCAGTACTTC. It yields the protein CASSGLMGVTSYEQYF.

This clone was seen a single time. The chain combines TRBV28 with TRBJ2-3, with TRBD1 as a possible D gene (6 bases). The V end lost 3 bases, the J end lost 4 bases, and 14 bases lay between the germline ends. The CDR3 runs to 15 residues. Germline CDR1 is MDHEN and CDR2 is SYDVKM. The CDR3 loop reads CASSLRQGKADTQYF. In DNA form, the CDR3 reads TGTGCCAGCAGTTTGAGGCAGGGGAAGGCAGATACGCAGTATTTT.

The V and J genes are TRBV28 and TRBJ1-2, with TRBD1 as a possible D gene (5 bases). The CDR3 length is 19 residues. Deletions cut 5 bases from V and 0 bases from J, with 25 bases between. Germline assignment: CDR1 MDHEN and CDR2 SYDVKM. CDR3 in amino acids: CASSPLFLNRGTTNYGYTF. In DNA form, the CDR3 reads TGTGCCAGCAGTCCGCTTTTTCTTAACCGGGGGACGACTAACTATGGCTACACCTTC.

The chain is built from TRBV7-9 and TRBJ1-2; D unclear. V was clipped by 3 bases and J by 5 bases, with 10 bases between them. The CDR3 length is 13 residues. The germline V gene has CDR1 SEHNR and CDR2 FQNEAQ (reference sequence). CDR3 in amino acids: CASSFGVSYGYTF. CDR3 nucleotides: TGTGCCAGCAGCTTTGGGGTATCATATGGCTACACCTTC. Variable domain in full (rest from reference TRBV7-9 and TRBJ1-2): DTGVSQNPRHKITKRGQNVTFRCDPISEHNRLYWYRQTLGQGPEFLTYFQNEAQLEKSRLLSDRFSAERPKGSFSTLEIQRTEQGDSAMYLCASSFGVSYGYTFGSGTRLTVV.